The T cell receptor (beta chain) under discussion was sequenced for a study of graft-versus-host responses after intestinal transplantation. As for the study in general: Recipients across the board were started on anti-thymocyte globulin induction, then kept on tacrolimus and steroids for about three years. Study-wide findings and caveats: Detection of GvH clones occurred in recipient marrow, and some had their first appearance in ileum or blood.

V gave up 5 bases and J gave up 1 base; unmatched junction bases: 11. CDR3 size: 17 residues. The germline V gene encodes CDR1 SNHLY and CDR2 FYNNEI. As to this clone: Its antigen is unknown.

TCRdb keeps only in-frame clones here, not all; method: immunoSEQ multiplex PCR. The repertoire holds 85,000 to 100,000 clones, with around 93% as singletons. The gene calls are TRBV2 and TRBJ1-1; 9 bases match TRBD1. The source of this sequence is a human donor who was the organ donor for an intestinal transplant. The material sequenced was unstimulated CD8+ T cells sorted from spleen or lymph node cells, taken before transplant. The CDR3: CASSTPNRGRPNTEAFF. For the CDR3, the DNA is TGTGCCAGCAGTACCCCGAACAGGGGGCGACCGAACACTGAAGCTTTCTTT.